This T cell receptor beta chain was obtained from a study of early T cells in non-severe SARS-CoV-2 infection. General observations from the study: VDJdb-based annotation leaned toward anti-spike CD8 responses and missed private and CD4 specificities.

This CDR3 is 14 amino acids long. Trimming took 5 bases from V and 5 from J; bases not matched to a gene: 2. Germline CDR1 reads SGHTA; CDR2 reads FQGNSA. Individual cDNA molecules were tagged with unique molecular identifiers. TCRdb processed the 5' RACE reads anew with MiXCR; each CDR3 protein has one entry. The table records approximately 76,000 distinct CDR3 sequences, approximately 12% of them present only once. This clonotype occurred many times. Its antigen is not known. Specimen: whole blood. The origin of this receptor is an adult who was a healthcare worker with PCR-confirmed SARS-CoV-2 infection or an uninfected control (not recorded which). The chain employs TRBV7-2 and TRBJ1-4; 10 bases fit TRBD1. CDR3 loop: CASSQGQGNEKLFF. The CDR3, as DNA: TGTGCCAGCAGCCAGGGACAGGGGAATGAAAAACTGTTTTTT.